This T cell receptor (beta chain) was retrieved from a study of cytomegalovirus exposure and HLA in healthy donors. Study-wide results and limits: An analysis done earlier found most TCR beta V segments productive about 87% or about 30% of the time. Most sequenced TCRs were rare (though some public TCRs occurred in many donors). The analysis excluded some indistinguishable V segments, including TRBV6-2 and TRBV6-3.

The PCR made use of 60 Vbeta and 13 Jbeta primers. Data came from immunoSEQ multiplex PCR; TCRdb stores just in-frame clones and leaves some out. The data show tens of thousands of clones, approximately 78% seen once. Note on this clone: Its antigen is not identified.

The V gene's germline CDR1 is SGHVS and CDR2 FNYEAQ. The trim removed 3 bases at V and 8 bases at J, leaving 3 bases unmatched. This CDR3 comprises 14 residues. The sequence was obtained from a man younger than 30 in good health and CMV-seropositive. Specimen: PBMCs. This chain joins TRBV7-6 and TRBJ1-6; 8 nucleotides line up with TRBD1. The CDR3 sequence: CASSFQGADSPLHF. For the CDR3, the DNA is TGTGCCAGCAGCTTCCAGGGGGCCGATTCACCCCTCCACTTT. The entire variable domain, with the rest obtained from reference TRBV7-6 and TRBJ1-6, is as follows: GAGVSQSPRYKVTKRGQDVALRCDPISGHVSLYWYRQALGQGPEFLTYFNYEAQQDKSGLPNDRFSAERPEGSISTLTIQRTEQRDSAMYRCASSFQGADSPLHFGNGTRLTVT.